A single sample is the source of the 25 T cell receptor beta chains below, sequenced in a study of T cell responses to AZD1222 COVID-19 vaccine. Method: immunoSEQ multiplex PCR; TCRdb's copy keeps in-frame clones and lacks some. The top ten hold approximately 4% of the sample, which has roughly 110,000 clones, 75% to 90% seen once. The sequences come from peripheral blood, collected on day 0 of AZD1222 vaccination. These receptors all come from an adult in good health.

The CDR3 loop reads CASSQGGGDGEQYF. In DNA, the CDR3 is TGTGCCAGCAGCCAGGGAGGGGGGGATGGCGAGCAGTACTTC. V usage is TRBV4-2 and J usage is TRBJ2-7, with D tentatively TRBD2 (7 bases). V was cut by 3 bases and J by 6 bases, with 15 bases left in between. CDR3 size: 14 residues. The V gene's germline CDR1 is LGHNA and CDR2 YNFKEQ.

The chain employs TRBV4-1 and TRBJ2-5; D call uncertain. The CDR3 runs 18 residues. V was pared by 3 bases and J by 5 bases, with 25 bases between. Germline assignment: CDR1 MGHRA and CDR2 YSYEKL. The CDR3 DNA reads TGCGCCAGCAGCCAGAGAGCCATCGGGTCGAGTCGGAAGGAGACCCAGTACTTC. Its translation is CASSQRAIGSSRKETQYF.

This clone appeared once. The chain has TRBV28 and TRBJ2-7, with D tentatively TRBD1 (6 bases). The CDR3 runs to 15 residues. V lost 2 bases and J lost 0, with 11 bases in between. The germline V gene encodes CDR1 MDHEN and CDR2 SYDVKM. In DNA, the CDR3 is TGTGCCAGCAGTTTAGGGGACACCTTCTCCTACGAGCAGTACTTC. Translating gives CASSLGDTFSYEQYF.

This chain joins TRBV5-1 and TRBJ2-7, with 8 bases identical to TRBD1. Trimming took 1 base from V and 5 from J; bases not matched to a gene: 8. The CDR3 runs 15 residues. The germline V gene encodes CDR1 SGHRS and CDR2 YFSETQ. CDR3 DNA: TGCGCCAGCAGCTTGTTGACAGGGGATATCGACGAGCAGTACTTC. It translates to CASSLLTGDIDEQYF.

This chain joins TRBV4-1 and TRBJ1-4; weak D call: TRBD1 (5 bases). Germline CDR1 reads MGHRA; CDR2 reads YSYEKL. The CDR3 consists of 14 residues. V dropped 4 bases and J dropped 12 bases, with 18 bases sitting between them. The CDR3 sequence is CASSPDPRGPELFF. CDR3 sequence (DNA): TGCGCCAGCAGCCCCGATCCCCGGGGACCGGAACTGTTTTTT.

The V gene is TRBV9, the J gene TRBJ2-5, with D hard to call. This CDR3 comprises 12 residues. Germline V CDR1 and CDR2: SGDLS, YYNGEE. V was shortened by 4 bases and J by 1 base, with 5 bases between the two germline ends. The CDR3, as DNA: TGTGCCAGCAGCCCGTCCCAAGAGACCCAGTACTTC. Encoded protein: CASSPSQETQYF. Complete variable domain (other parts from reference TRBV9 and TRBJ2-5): DSGVTQTPKHLITATGQRVTLRCSPRSGDLSVYWYQQSLDQGLQFLIQYYNGEERAKGNILERFSAQQFPDLHSELNLSSLELGDSALYFCASSPSQETQYFGPGTRLLVL.

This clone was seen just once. The CDR3 loop reads CASPRGTSGNNEQFF. For the CDR3, the DNA is TGTGCCAGCCCCCGAGGCACTAGCGGAAACAATGAGCAGTTCTTC. The chain is built from TRBV2 and TRBJ2-1; 8 nucleotides agree with TRBD2. Germline V gene lookup returns CDR1 SNHLY and CDR2 FYNNEI. Unmatched junction bases numbered 11, after V lost 8 bases and J lost 5 bases. The CDR3 consists of 15 residues.

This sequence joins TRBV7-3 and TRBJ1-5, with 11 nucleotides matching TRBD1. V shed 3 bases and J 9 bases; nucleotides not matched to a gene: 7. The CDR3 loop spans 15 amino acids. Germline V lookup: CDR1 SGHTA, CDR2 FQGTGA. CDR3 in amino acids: CASSFTGTGGWPQHF. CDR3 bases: TGTGCCAGCAGCTTCACCGGGACAGGGGGTTGGCCCCAGCATTTT.

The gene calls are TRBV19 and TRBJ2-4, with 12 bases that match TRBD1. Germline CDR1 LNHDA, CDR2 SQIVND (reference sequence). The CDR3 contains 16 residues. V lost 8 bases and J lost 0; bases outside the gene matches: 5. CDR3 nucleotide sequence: TGTGCCAGTGGGGGACAGGGGGCGATAGCCAAAAACATTCAGTACTTC. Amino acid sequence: CASGGQGAIAKNIQYF.

DNA for the CDR3: TGTGCCAGCAGGAGGGCGGACAGGGGAGGCTACACCTTC. Residues: CASRRADRGGYTF. The rearrangement joins TRBV28 to TRBJ1-2, with 9 bases matching TRBD1. With V trimmed by 6 bases and J by 8 bases, 7 bases remained unmatched. The germline CDR1 and CDR2 sequences are MDHEN and SYDVKM. This CDR3 region has 13 residues.

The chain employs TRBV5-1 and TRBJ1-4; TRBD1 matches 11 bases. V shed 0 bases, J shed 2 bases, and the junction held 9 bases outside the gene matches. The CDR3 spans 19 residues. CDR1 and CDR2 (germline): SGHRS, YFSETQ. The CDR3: CASSLEGTGGRATNEKLFF. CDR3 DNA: TGCGCCAGCAGCTTGGAGGGGACAGGGGGTCGGGCGACTAATGAAAAACTGTTTTTT.

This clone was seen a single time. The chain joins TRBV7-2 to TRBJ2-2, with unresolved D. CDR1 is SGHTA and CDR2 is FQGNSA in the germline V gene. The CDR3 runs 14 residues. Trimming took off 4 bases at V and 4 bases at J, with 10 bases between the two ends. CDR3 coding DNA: TGTGCCAGCAGCTCCACGGTGGGCACCGGGGAGCTGTTTTTT. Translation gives CASSSTVGTGELFF. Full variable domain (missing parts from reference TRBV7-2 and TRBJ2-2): GAGVSQSPSNKVTEKGKDVELRCDPISGHTALYWYRQSLGQGLEFLIYFQGNSAPDKSGLPSDRFSAERTGGSVSTLTIQRTQQEDSAVYLCASSSTVGTGELFFGEGSRLTVL.

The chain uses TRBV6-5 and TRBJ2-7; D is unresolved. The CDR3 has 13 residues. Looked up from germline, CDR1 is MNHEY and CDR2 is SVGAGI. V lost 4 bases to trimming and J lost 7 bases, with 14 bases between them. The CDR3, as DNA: TGTGCCAGCAGTTCCCTCGTGGGTCGGGAGCAGTACTTC. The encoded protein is CASSSLVGREQYF.

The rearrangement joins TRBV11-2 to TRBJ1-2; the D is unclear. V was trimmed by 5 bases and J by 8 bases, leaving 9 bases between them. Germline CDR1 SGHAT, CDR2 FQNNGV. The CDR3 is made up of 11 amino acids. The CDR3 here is CASSPGRGYTF. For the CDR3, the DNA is TGTGCCAGCAGCCCCGGAAGGGGCTACACCTTC.

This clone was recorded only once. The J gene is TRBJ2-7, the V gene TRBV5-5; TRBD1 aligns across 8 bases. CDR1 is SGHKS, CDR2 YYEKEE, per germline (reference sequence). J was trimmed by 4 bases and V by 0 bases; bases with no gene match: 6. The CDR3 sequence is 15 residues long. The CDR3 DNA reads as TGTGCCAGCAGCTTGGCAGGGACAGGCTATTACGAGCAGTACTTC. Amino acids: CASSLAGTGYYEQYF. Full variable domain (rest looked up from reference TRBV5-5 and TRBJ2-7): DAGVTQSPTHLIKTRGQQVTLRCSPISGHKSVSWYQQVLGQGPQFIFQYYEKEERGRGNFPDRFSARQFPNYSSELNVNALLLGDSALYLCASSLAGTGYYEQYFGPGTRLTVT.

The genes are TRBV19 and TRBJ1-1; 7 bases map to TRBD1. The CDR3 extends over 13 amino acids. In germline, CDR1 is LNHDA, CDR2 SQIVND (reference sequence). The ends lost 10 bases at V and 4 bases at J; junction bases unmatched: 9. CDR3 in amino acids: CATRQGLSTEAFF. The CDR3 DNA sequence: TGTGCCACCCGACAGGGTTTGAGCACTGAAGCTTTCTTT.

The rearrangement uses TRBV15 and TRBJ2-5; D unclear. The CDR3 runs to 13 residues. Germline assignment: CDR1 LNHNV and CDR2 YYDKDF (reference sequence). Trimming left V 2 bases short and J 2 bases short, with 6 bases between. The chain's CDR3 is CATSRRQQETQYF. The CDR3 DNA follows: TGTGCCACCAGCAGAAGGCAGCAAGAGACCCAGTACTTC. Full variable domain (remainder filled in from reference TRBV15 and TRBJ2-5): DAMVIQNPRYQVTQFGKPVTLSCSQTLNHNVMYWYQQKSSQAPKLLFHYYDKDFNNEADTPDNFQSRRPNTSFCFLDIRSPGLGDTAMYLCATSRRQQETQYFGPGTRLLVL.

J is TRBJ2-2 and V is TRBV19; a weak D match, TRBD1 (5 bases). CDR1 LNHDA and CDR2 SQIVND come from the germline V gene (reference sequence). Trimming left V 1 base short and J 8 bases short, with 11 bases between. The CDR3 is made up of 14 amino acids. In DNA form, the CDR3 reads TGTGCCAGTAGTATAGCCCCTGGGGCGGGGGAGCTGTTTTTT. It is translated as CASSIAPGAGELFF. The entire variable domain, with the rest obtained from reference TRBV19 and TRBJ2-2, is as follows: DGGITQSPKYLFRKEGQNVTLSCEQNLNHDAMYWYRQDPGQGLRLIYYSQIVNDFQKGDIAEGYSVSREKKESFPLTVTSAQKNPTAFYLCASSIAPGAGELFFGEGSRLTVL.

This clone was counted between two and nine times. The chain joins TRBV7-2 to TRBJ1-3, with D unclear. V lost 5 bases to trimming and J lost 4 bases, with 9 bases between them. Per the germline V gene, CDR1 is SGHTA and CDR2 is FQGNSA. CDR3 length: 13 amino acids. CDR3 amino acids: CASSPNRGNTIYF. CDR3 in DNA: TGTGCCAGCAGCCCAAATCGGGGAAACACCATATATTTT.

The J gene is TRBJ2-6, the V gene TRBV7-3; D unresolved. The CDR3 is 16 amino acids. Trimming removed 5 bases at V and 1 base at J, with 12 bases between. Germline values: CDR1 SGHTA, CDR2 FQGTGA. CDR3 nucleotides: TGTGCCAGCAGCCAGGATACTGGATCTGGGGCCAACGTCCTGACTTTC. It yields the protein CASSQDTGSGANVLTF.

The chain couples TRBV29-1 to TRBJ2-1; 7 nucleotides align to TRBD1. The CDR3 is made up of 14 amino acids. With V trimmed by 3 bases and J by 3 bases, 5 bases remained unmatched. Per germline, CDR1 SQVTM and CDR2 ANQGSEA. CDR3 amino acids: CSVDRTGFYNEQFF. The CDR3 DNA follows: TGCAGCGTTGACCGGACAGGATTCTACAATGAGCAGTTCTTC.

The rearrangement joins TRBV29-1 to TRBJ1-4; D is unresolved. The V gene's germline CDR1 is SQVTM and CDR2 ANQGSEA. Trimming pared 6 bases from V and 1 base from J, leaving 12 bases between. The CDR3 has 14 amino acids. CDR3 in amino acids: CSVAARGTNEKLFF. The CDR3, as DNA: TGCAGCGTGGCTGCACGGGGAACTAATGAAAAACTGTTTTTT. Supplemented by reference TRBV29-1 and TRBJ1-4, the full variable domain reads SAVISQKPSRDICQRGTSLTIQCQVDSQVTMMFWYRQQPGQSLTLIATANQGSEATYESGFVIDKFPISRPNLTFSTLTVSNMSPEDSSIYLCSVAARGTNEKLFFGSGTQLSVL.

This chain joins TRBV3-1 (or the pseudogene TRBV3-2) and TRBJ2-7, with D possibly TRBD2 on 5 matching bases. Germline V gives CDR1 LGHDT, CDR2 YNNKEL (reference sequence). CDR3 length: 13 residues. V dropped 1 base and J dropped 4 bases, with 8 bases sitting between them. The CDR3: CASSQVGVYEQYF. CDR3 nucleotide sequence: TGTGCCAGCAGCCAAGTGGGAGTTTACGAGCAGTACTTC.

The CDR3 region is CASTGGRRENQPQHF. As DNA, the CDR3 is TGTGCCAGCACCGGAGGTAGGCGGGAAAATCAGCCCCAGCATTTT. This rearrangement joins TRBV2 to TRBJ1-5; D gene uncertain. Deletions cut 7 bases from V and 4 bases from J, with 17 bases between. Germline CDR1 reads SNHLY; CDR2 reads FYNNEI. This CDR3 has 15 residues. Full variable domain (missing parts from reference TRBV2 and TRBJ1-5): EPEVTQTPSHQVTQMGQEVILRCVPISNHLYFYWYRQILGQKVEFLVSFYNNEISEKSEIFDDQFSVERPDGSNFTLKIRSTKLEDSAMYFCASTGGRRENQPQHFGDGTRLSIL.

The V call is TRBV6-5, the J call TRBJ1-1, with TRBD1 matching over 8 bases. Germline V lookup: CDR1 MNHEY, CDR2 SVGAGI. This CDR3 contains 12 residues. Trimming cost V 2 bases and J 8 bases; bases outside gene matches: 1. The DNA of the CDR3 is TGTGCCAGCAGTTACGGACAGGGCGAAGCTTTCTTT. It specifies CASSYGQGEAFF.